This T cell receptor beta chain appears in the sequencing data of a study of graft-versus-host responses after intestinal transplantation. Germline lookup yields CDR1 SGHRS and CDR2 YFSETQ. This CDR3 has 15 residues. V lost 2 bases and J lost 2; bases outside the gene matches: 5. Method: immunoSEQ multiplex PCR; TCRdb's copy keeps in-frame clones and lacks some. The table includes about 80,000 clones, about 89% detected once. On this clone: What it binds is not known. Other DNA sequences within the sample encode an identical CDR3.

The specimen comprised unstimulated CD4+ T cells sorted from spleen or lymph node cells, sampled before intestinal transplant. The TCR comes from a human donor who received an intestinal transplant. The V call is TRBV5-1, the J call TRBJ2-7, with TRBD2 matching over 9 bases. For the CDR3, the DNA is TGCGCCAGCAGCTTTGGGCTAGCGGGAACCTACGAGCAGTACTTC. Translation: CASSFGLAGTYEQYF.